In this sample, the clone carrying this T cell receptor beta chain turned up a few times. The sample comes from a study of CD8 T cells in Susac syndrome. The CDR3 extends over 14 amino acids. CDR1 and CDR2 (germline): SGDLS, YYNGEE. Trimming removed 3 bases at V and 2 bases at J, with 8 bases between. Random hexamers were used to reverse transcribe the RNA input (0.5 to 1 ug). TCR beta CDR3 was amplified by immunoSEQ multiplex PCR. This amplification extended across 54 Vbeta and 13 Jbeta segments. TCRdb fed the immunoSEQ multiplex PCR reads into MiXCR, producing one record per CDR3 protein. The table lists 120,000 or so distinct CDR3 sequences, just under 95% of them singletons, with 0.085% to 0.095% in the top ten. The multiple sclerosis control group consisted of treatment-naive patients whose relapsing-remitting disease, which was either stable or active, fulfilled revised McDonald criteria.

V and J are TRBV9 and TRBJ1-4; no clear D gene. Sequenced material: CD4+ T cells from PBMCs. The clonotype originates from a human donor with multiple sclerosis. DNA of the CDR3: TGTGCCAGCAGCGCTACCACGACTAATGAAAAACTGTTTTTT. Residues: CASSATTTNEKLFF.